This is a list of T cell receptor beta chains from one sample in a study of PD-1 blockade in classical Hodgkin lymphoma. Using immunoSEQ multiplex PCR, the repertoire was profiled, and TCRdb retains in-frame clones only, with some absent. The table includes 100,000 or so clones, approximately 89% detected once. Specimen: peripheral blood mononuclear cells (PBMCs), collected before the fourth cycle of nivolumab. The receptors come from a human donor with classical Hodgkin lymphoma. Both conserved end residues are part of each CDR3. A D gene is named only where the DNA matches it firmly. Size is stated for part of the rows, as once, few or many counts, or as a class when the clone is expanded.

>.|TRBV2|.|TRBJ2-5
CASKAEETQYF
TGTGCCAGCAAGGCGGAAGAGACCCAGTACTTC
>.|TRBV7-2|.|TRBJ1-2
CASSPPGGARGYGYTF
TGTGCCAGCAGCCCTCCGGGGGGCGCCCGGGGCTATGGCTACACCTTC
>.|TRBV4-1|.|TRBJ1-1
CASSQVIALRNTEAFF
TGCGCCAGCAGCCAAGTTATCGCGTTGCGGAACACTGAAGCTTTCTTT
>.|TRBV27|TRBD2|TRBJ2-7
CASSLASGRVTSEQYF
TGTGCCAGCAGCCTCGCAAGCGGGAGGGTAACTTCCGAGCAGTACTTC
>.|TRBV4-1|TRBD2|TRBJ2-7
CASSHRTSGSSYEQYF
TGCGCCAGCAGCCACCGGACTAGCGGGTCCTCCTACGAGCAGTACTTC
>.|TRBV6-5|TRBD2|TRBJ2-1
CASSYSTSGTYNEQFF
TGTGCCAGCAGTTACTCGACTAGCGGGACCTACAATGAGCAGTTCTTC
>.|TRBV9|TRBD2|TRBJ2-3
CASSVDAGEIIDTQYF
TGTGCCAGCAGCGTAGACGCGGGGGAAATTATAGATACGCAGTATTTT
>.|TRBV6-5|TRBD1|TRBJ1-2
CASGGQGGGNGYTF
TGTGCCAGCGGGGGTCAGGGGGGAGGAAATGGCTACACCTTC
>.|TRBV19|.|TRBJ2-7
CASSILSGTYEQYF
TGTGCCAGTAGTATATTGAGCGGAACCTACGAGCAGTACTTC
>.|TRBV5-8|TRBD2|TRBJ2-7
CASSQGLSGRYEQYF
TGTGCCAGCAGCCAGGGTTTGAGCGGGAGGTACGAGCAGTACTTC
>.|TRBV6-5|.|TRBJ1-1
CSSTYWAGGNTEAFF
TGTTCCAGCACCTACTGGGCAGGAGGCAACACTGAAGCTTTCTTT
>.|TRBV30|TRBD2|TRBJ2-1
CAWRGQGGLAGGKSSYNEQFF
TGTGCCTGGAGGGGACAGGGGGGACTAGCGGGAGGAAAAAGCTCCTACAATGAGCAGTTCTTC
>.|TRBV7-6|.|TRBJ2-3
CASSRHEGGTDTQYF
TGTGCCAGCAGCCGACACGAAGGGGGCACAGATACGCAGTATTTT
>.|TRBV27|.|TRBJ2-1
CASSSLQGTDEQFF
TGTGCCAGCAGTTCACTCCAGGGCACGGATGAGCAGTTCTTC
>.|TRBV10-3|.|TRBJ1-1
CAISEGVPGTEAFF
TGTGCCATCAGTGAGGGGGTCCCGGGCACTGAAGCTTTCTTT
>.|TRBV28|TRBD2|TRBJ2-7
CASSSPKTSGRTHEQYF
TGTGCCAGCAGTTCCCCAAAGACTAGCGGGAGGACCCACGAGCAGTACTTC
>.|TRBV2|.|TRBJ2-5
CASSEGPGPGWYQETQYF
TGTGCCAGCAGTGAAGGCCCCGGACCTGGATGGTACCAAGAGACCCAGTACTTC
>once|TRBV19|TRBD2|TRBJ2-1
CASSIVSASGDSYNEQFF
TGTGCCAGTAGTATAGTCTCAGCTAGCGGAGACTCCTACAATGAGCAGTTCTTC
>.|TRBV5-8|TRBD2|TRBJ2-2
CASSSGTSYTGELFF
TGTGCCAGCAGCTCCGGGACTAGTTACACCGGGGAGCTGTTTTTT
>.|TRBV30|.|TRBJ2-7
CAWSVEGRGREQYF
TGTGCCTGGAGTGTTGAGGGCAGGGGTCGCGAGCAGTACTTC